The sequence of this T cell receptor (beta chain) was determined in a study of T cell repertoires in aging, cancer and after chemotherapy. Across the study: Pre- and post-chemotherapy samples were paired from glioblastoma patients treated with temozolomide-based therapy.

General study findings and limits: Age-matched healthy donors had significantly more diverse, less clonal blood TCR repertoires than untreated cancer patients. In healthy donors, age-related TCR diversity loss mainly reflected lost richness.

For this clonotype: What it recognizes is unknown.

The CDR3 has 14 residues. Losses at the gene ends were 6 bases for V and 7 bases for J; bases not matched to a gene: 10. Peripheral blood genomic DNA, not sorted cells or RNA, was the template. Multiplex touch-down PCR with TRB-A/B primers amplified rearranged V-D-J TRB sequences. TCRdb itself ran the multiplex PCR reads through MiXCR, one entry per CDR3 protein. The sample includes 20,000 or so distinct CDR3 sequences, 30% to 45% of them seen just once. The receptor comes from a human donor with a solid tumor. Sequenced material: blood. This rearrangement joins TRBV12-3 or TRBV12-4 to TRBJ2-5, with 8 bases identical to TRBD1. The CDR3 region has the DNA TGTGCCAGCAGCTCCGGGACAGGTGGTGTGACCCAGTACTTC. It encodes CASSSGTGGVTQYF.